One T cell receptor beta chain is described in this entry. Its matching antigen is unknown. This sample is drawn from a study of CD8 T cells in ankylosing spondylitis. Whole-study results and caveats: Ankylosing spondylitis blood appeared to carry a characteristic TCR beta motif of roughly eight highly homologous variants. Researchers reportedly found disease-linked clones significantly enriched in matched ankylosing spondylitis synovial fluid. Previously reported in reactive arthritis synovial fluid and blood were some of the motif variants.

Trimming pared 0 bases from V and 4 bases from J, leaving 14 bases between. Germline-derived CDR1 and CDR2 are LGHDT and YNNKEL (reference sequence). CDR3 length: 16 residues. In making TCR beta libraries, quantitative 5'-RACE with molecular barcodes was used. TCRdb re-analysed the 5' RACE reads in MiXCR, keeping a single row per CDR3 protein. Among fewer than 750,000 distinct CDR3 sequences, about 20% were seen once, and the ten largest hold about 19%. The sample comprised blood, either unsorted or a sorted T cell fraction (not recorded which). The receptor comes from a male donor with ankylosing spondylitis. This sequence joins TRBV3-1 and TRBJ2-3; possible D gene TRBD2, 5 bases. The CDR3 coding sequence is TGTGCCAGCAGCCAAGATTTCGCGGGCGGGCCAGATACGCAGTATTTT. Translating gives CASSQDFAGGPDTQYF.